Below are 7 T cell receptor beta chains sequenced from a single sample in a study of regulatory T cells in long-lasting Graves disease. Arm-PCR of CDR3 regions and iRepertoire HTBI primers were the basis on which TCR beta libraries were built. TCRdb redid the calling of the multiplex PCR reads with MiXCR, one entry per CDR3 protein. The sample has hundreds of thousands of distinct CDR3 sequences; approximately 16% are singletons. Time point given: newly diagnosed GD, antithyroid drugs for less than 3 months. PBMC-extracted RNA yielded the TCR library. The same specimen was also included in a second study, on T cells in Graves' hyperthyroidism and ophthalmopathy.

Sequenced material: peripheral blood mononuclear cells (PBMCs), taken at new diagnosis, from a patient treated with antithyroid drugs. The source of these receptors is a woman in her 40s with Graves disease.

In this sample, this clonotype turned up a few times. J is TRBJ2-7 and V is TRBV20-1; 8 bases are shared with TRBD1. The V and J ends lost 4 bases and 6 bases, in that order; junction bases with no gene match: 5. The CDR3 extends over 12 amino acids. Germline V gene data show CDR1 as DFQATT and CDR2 as SNEGSKA (reference sequence). The chain's CDR3 is CSATDRGREQYF. The CDR3 DNA follows: TGCAGTGCTACCGACAGGGGCCGCGAGCAGTACTTC.

This clonotype has a count of ten or more. The chain carries TRBV10-3 and TRBJ1-1; D uncertain. Germline loops: CDR1 ENHRY, CDR2 SYGVKD. Trimming removed 2 bases from V and 1 base from J, with 11 bases in between. The CDR3 runs to 15 residues. CDR3 nucleotide sequence: TGTGCCATCAGTGAGAGGTGGAAAACGAACACTGAAGCTTTCTTT. This codes for CAISERWKTNTEAFF.

This clonotype was observed a handful of times. The rearrangement links TRBV28 to TRBJ2-1, with 8 nucleotides matching TRBD2. This CDR3 is built from 12 residues. Germline CDR1 reads MDHEN; CDR2 reads SYDVKM. With V trimmed by 5 bases and J by 15 bases, 9 bases remained unmatched. CDR3 coding DNA: TGTGCCAGCAGTCTCCGACCGGGGGGGTTGTTCTTC. Protein: CASSLRPGGLFF. Looking up the rest from reference TRBV28 and TRBJ2-1 gives the full variable domain: DVKVTQSSRYLVKRTGEKVFLECVQDMDHENMFWYRQDPGLGLRLIYFSYDVKMKEKGDIPEGYSVSREKKERFSLILESASTNQTSMYLCASSLRPGGLFFGPGTRLTVL.

This clonotype was found many times. J is TRBJ2-7 and V is TRBV24-1; 7 bases are shared with TRBD1. The CDR3 sequence is 13 residues long. CDR1 KGHDR and CDR2 SFDVKD come from the germline V gene. V was clipped by 9 bases and J by 4 bases; unmatched bases: 8. The DNA of the CDR3 is TGTGCCACCGCCGGGACAGCTGATTACGAGCAGTACTTC. Protein product: CATAGTADYEQYF.

The chain recombines TRBV20-1 with TRBJ2-1; D is perhaps TRBD2 (6 bases). The CDR3 loop spans 15 amino acids. The V gene's germline CDR1 is DFQATT and CDR2 SNEGSKA (reference sequence). V was shortened by 0 bases and J by 1 base, with 10 bases between the two germline ends. CDR3 sequence (DNA): TGCAGTGCTAGAGAGGGGCGGGGTTCCTACAATGAGCAGTTCTTC. Amino acid sequence: CSAREGRGSYNEQFF.

Ten or more counts support this clonotype. The CDR3 nucleotides read TGTGCCAGCAGCCCGACTAGCGGGAGGGCCGGTGGCACAGATACGCAGTATTTT. It yields the protein CASSPTSGRAGGTDTQYF. The chain links TRBV12-3 or TRBV12-4 to TRBJ2-3; 14 nucleotides agree with TRBD2. The CDR3 loop spans 18 amino acids. The V and J ends lost 6 bases and 1 base, in that order; junction bases with no gene match: 9.

Ten or more counts support this clonotype. The V and J genes are TRBV5-1 and TRBJ2-7; a weak D match, TRBD1 (5 bases). The CDR3 is made up of 13 amino acids. CDR1 and CDR2 from the germline V gene are SGHRS and YFSETQ. With 1 base removed from V and 3 bases from J, the gap between germline ends came to 8 bases. CDR3 in amino acids: CASSLSDNYEQYF. Written as DNA, the CDR3 is TGCGCCAGCAGCTTGTCGGACAACTACGAGCAGTACTTC. Filled out from reference TRBV5-1 and TRBJ2-7, the complete variable domain reads KAGVTQTPRYLIKTRGQQVTLSCSPISGHRSVSWYQQTPGQGLQFLFEYFSETQRNKGNFPGRFSGRQFSNSRSEMNVSTLELGDSALYLCASSLSDNYEQYFGPGTRLTVT.